Listed below are T cell receptor beta chains from one sample, sequenced in a study of blood T cell repertoires in COVID-19. TCRdb keeps only in-frame clones here, not all; method: immunoSEQ multiplex PCR. The data contain some 69,000 clones, roughly 76% of them singletons. Sequencing was carried out using peripheral blood. Receptor source: a woman in her 70s with acute or convalescent COVID-19. Both conserved end residues are part of each CDR3. D genes are given only for firm matches. Some rows mark clone size as missing; the rest say once, few, many or name a class of expanded clone.

v_gene: TRBV7-8; j_gene: TRBJ1-2; abundance: once; d_gene: NA; CDR3aa: CASSSYGGRPFYGYTF; CDR3nt: TGTGCCAGCAGCTCCTATGGTGGCAGGCCATTCTATGGCTACACCTTC
v_gene: TRBV6-1; j_gene: TRBJ1-5; abundance: few; d_gene: NA; CDR3aa: CASSEAGGANQPQHF; CDR3nt: TGTGCCAGCAGTGAAGCGGGGGGGGCCAATCAGCCCCAGCATTTT
v_gene: TRBV7-2; j_gene: TRBJ2-7; abundance: NA; d_gene: NA; CDR3aa: CASSLASPYEQYF; CDR3nt: TGTGCCAGCAGCTTAGCTAGTCCCTACGAGCAGTACTTC
v_gene: TRBV19; j_gene: TRBJ2-7; abundance: NA; d_gene: NA; CDR3aa: CASSKTENYEQYF; CDR3nt: TGTGCCAGTAGTAAGACAGAAAACTACGAGCAGTACTTC
v_gene: TRBV7-3; j_gene: TRBJ2-3; abundance: NA; d_gene: NA; CDR3aa: CASSVQGQDTQYF; CDR3nt: TGTGCCAGCAGCGTTCAGGGCCAAGATACGCAGTATTTT
v_gene: TRBV5-1; j_gene: TRBJ2-1; abundance: NA; d_gene: TRBD1; CDR3aa: CASSETGGRDEQFF; CDR3nt: TGCGCCAGCAGCGAGACAGGGGGGCGGGATGAGCAGTTCTTC
v_gene: TRBV28; j_gene: TRBJ1-3; abundance: NA; d_gene: TRBD1; CDR3aa: CASSSNRGLRNTIYF; CDR3nt: TGTGCCAGCAGTTCCAACAGGGGTCTGAGAAACACCATATATTTT
v_gene: TRBV18; j_gene: TRBJ1-2; abundance: NA; d_gene: NA; CDR3aa: CASSPRVTYYGYTF; CDR3nt: TGTGCCAGCTCACCCAGGGTAACGTACTATGGCTACACCTTC
v_gene: TRBV21-1; j_gene: TRBJ2-7; abundance: NA; d_gene: NA; CDR3aa: CASSKDRVYEQYF; CDR3nt: TGTGCCAGCAGCAAAGACAGGGTCTACGAGCAGTACTTC
v_gene: TRBV6-6; j_gene: TRBJ1-2; abundance: NA; d_gene: NA; CDR3aa: CASSPQGADYGYTF; CDR3nt: TGTGCCAGCAGTCCCCAGGGTGCAGACTATGGCTACACCTTC